This paragraph covers one T cell receptor (beta chain) sequence. These data originate in a study of blood T cell repertoires in COVID-19. Germline CDR1 SGHRS, CDR2 YFSETQ. The trim removed 2 bases at V and 4 bases at J, leaving 7 bases unmatched. CDR3 length equals 16 residues. Repertoires were generated with immunoSEQ multiplex PCR, while TCRdb's copy carries only in-frame clones and drops some. The sample has around 80,000 clones, around four fifths seen once; the top ten hold approximately 10%. Sequencing input: peripheral blood. This receptor was taken from a human donor in a cohort sampled during active COVID-19. The chain recombines TRBV5-1 with TRBJ2-2; 8 bases line up with TRBD1. For the CDR3, the DNA is TGCGCCAGCAGCTTCATCCCCACAGGGGGCACCGGGGAGCTGTTTTTT. Its translation: CASSFIPTGGTGELFF.